Below are 9 T cell receptor beta chains sequenced from a single sample in a study of T cell responses to AZD1222 COVID-19 vaccine. Method: immunoSEQ multiplex PCR; TCRdb's copy keeps in-frame clones and lacks some. In the table there are roughly 150,000 clones, 90% to 95% of which are singletons. The input for sequencing was peripheral blood, taken on day 0 of AZD1222 vaccination. The receptors were gathered from an adult in good health.

The chain employs TRBV9 and TRBJ2-3; D ambiguous. The V gene's germline CDR1 is SGDLS and CDR2 YYNGEE. V was clipped by 0 bases and J by 2 bases, with 13 bases between them. This CDR3 contains 16 residues. Here the CDR3 reads CASSVAPGTNTDTQYF. The CDR3 DNA reads TGTGCCAGCAGCGTAGCTCCTGGAACCAACACAGATACGCAGTATTTT. The full variable domain, completed using reference TRBV9 and TRBJ2-3, is DSGVTQTPKHLITATGQRVTLRCSPRSGDLSVYWYQQSLDQGLQFLIQYYNGEERAKGNILERFSAQQFPDLHSELNLSSLELGDSALYFCASSVAPGTNTDTQYFGPGTRLTVL.

The gene calls are TRBV2 and TRBJ1-6; D unclear. Germline V gene lookup returns CDR1 SNHLY and CDR2 FYNNEI. The CDR3 runs to 14 residues. V was clipped by 2 bases and J by 8 bases, with 10 bases between them. CDR3 in amino acids: CASSELLGHSPLHF. CDR3 bases: TGTGCCAGCAGTGAACTTTTGGGCCATTCACCCCTCCACTTT. The variable domain in full, with the rest retrieved from reference TRBV2 and TRBJ1-6, is EPEVTQTPSHQVTQMGQEVILRCVPISNHLYFYWYRQILGQKVEFLVSFYNNEISEKSEIFDDQFSVERPDGSNFTLKIRSTKLEDSAMYFCASSELLGHSPLHFGNGTRLTVT.

The rearrangement links TRBV3-1 (or the pseudogene TRBV3-2) to TRBJ1-1; the D is unclear. V lost 1 base and J lost 1, with 19 bases in between. The CDR3 covers 18 residues. The germline V gene encodes CDR1 LGHDT and CDR2 YNNKEL (reference sequence). DNA for the CDR3: TGTGCCAGCAGCCAAGCGCATCCGCAAGGGCTCACGAACACTGAAGCTTTCTTT. This sequence encodes CASSQAHPQGLTNTEAFF.

The J gene is TRBJ2-2, the V gene TRBV2; TRBD2 agrees at 8 bases. The trim removed 4 bases at V and 7 bases at J, leaving 11 bases unmatched. The CDR3 covers 16 residues. Germline values: CDR1 SNHLY, CDR2 FYNNEI. The CDR3 spells CASSATSAYLGGELFF. The CDR3 coding sequence is TGTGCCAGCAGTGCGACTAGCGCCTACTTAGGCGGGGAGCTGTTTTTT.

The chain links TRBV18 to TRBJ2-1, with 7 bases identical to TRBD1. Looked up from germline, CDR1 is KGHSH and CDR2 is LQKENI. The CDR3 loop spans 18 amino acids. V was pared by 3 bases and J by 0 bases, with 11 bases of the junction left unmatched. The CDR3 is CASSPSMTGLGSYNEQFF. The CDR3 DNA follows: TGTGCCAGCTCACCCTCTATGACAGGGCTCGGCTCCTACAATGAGCAGTTCTTC. The variable domain in full, completed from reference TRBV18 and TRBJ2-1, reads NAGVMQNPRHLVRRRGQEARLRCSPMKGHSHVYWYRQLPEEGLKFMVYLQKENIIDESGMPKERFSAEFPKEGPSILRIQQVVRGDSAAYFCASSPSMTGLGSYNEQFFGPGTRLTVL.

V usage is TRBV4-1 and J usage is TRBJ1-1, with no clear D. CDR3 length: 13 residues. The V end was cut by 2 bases, the J end by 1 base, with 5 bases between. Germline loops: CDR1 MGHRA, CDR2 YSYEKL. The CDR3: CASSQTENTEAFF. Written as DNA, the CDR3 is TGCGCCAGCAGCCAAACAGAGAACACTGAAGCTTTCTTT.

This clone has only one observation. The CDR3 is CASSPLAGTGSYEQYF. In nucleotides, the CDR3 is TGTGCCAGCTCACCCTTGGCCGGGACAGGGTCCTACGAGCAGTACTTC. This chain links TRBV18 with TRBJ2-7; 9 positions agree with TRBD1. Germline assignment: CDR1 KGHSH and CDR2 LQKENI. This CDR3 spans 16 amino acids. Germline trimming cut 3 bases from V and 1 base from J; bases unmatched to any gene: 7.

V usage is TRBV30 and J usage is TRBJ2-5; D tentatively fits TRBD1 or TRBD2 (6 bases each). V was cut by 3 bases and J by 5 bases, with 13 bases left in between. This CDR3 contains 13 residues. CDR1 GTSNPN and CDR2 SVGIG come from the germline V gene (reference sequence). CDR3 bases: TGTGCCTGGAGATTAGGGGGGAGTGAGACCCAGTACTTC. The encoded protein is CAWRLGGSETQYF.

J is TRBJ1-5 and V is TRBV5-6, with TRBD1 as a possible D gene (6 bases). V lost 1 base to trimming and J lost 7 bases, with 9 bases between them. The CDR3 extends over 13 amino acids. CDR1 is SGHDT and CDR2 is YYEEEE in the germline V gene. CDR3 residues: CASSLLGAQPQHF. The CDR3 nucleotides are TGTGCCAGCAGCTTGCTGGGGGCGCAGCCCCAGCATTTT.